One sample yielded the 27 T cell receptor beta chains listed below, sequenced in a study of blood T cells in healthy people across ages. The authors ran a second PCR of about 6 to 11 cycles using a sample-barcoded 5' primer and a J-beta primer mix. TCRdb redid the calling of the 5' RACE reads with MiXCR, one entry per CDR3 protein. The sample lists hundreds of thousands of distinct CDR3 sequences, about 61% occurring once. Specimen: blood. These receptors all stem from a man in his forties in good health.

The chain uses TRBV6-6 and TRBJ1-2, with D uncertain. The CDR3 consists of 14 residues. Trimming left V 4 bases short and J 7 bases short, with 16 bases between. Germline-derived CDR1 and CDR2 are MNHNY and SVGAGI (reference sequence). CDR3 in DNA: TGTGCCAGCAGTTCTGACGAAGGAGGCGCTGGCTACACCTTC. This codes for CASSSDEGGAGYTF.

Here the CDR3 reads CASSRTADTQYF. In nucleotides, the CDR3 is TGTGCCAGCAGTCGGACAGCCGATACGCAGTATTTT. This sequence joins TRBV12-3 or TRBV12-4 and TRBJ2-3, with D perhaps matching TRBD1 (6 bases). The CDR3 sequence is 12 residues long. V shed 5 bases and J shed 6 bases, with 9 bases lying between them.

The chain combines TRBV4-1 with TRBJ2-4; 9 bases align to TRBD1. V gave up 0 bases and J gave up 0 bases; unmatched junction bases: 9. The CDR3 contains 19 residues. Germline lookup yields CDR1 MGHRA and CDR2 YSYEKL. The CDR3 reads CASSQEGSGQGIAKNIQYF. CDR3 bases: TGCGCCAGCAGCCAAGAGGGGTCGGGACAGGGTATAGCCAAAAACATTCAGTACTTC.

The chain employs TRBV7-3 and TRBJ2-3, with D unclear. CDR1 SGHTA and CDR2 FQGTGA come from the germline V gene. The CDR3 loop spans 15 amino acids. Trimming left V 1 base short and J 0 bases short, with 8 bases between. The CDR3 DNA reads as TGTGCCAGCAGCTTAATGGCAAGTAGCACAGATACGCAGTATTTT. Translation: CASSLMASSTDTQYF.

Only one count was recorded for this clonotype. As DNA, the CDR3 is TGTGCCAGCAGCTTCAGCGGGGGGGCACTAGCCAAAAACATTCAGTACTTC. As protein: CASSFSGGALAKNIQYF. V gene TRBV7-2 combines with J gene TRBJ2-4, with 10 nucleotides matching TRBD2. The CDR3 consists of 17 residues. Germline assignment: CDR1 SGHTA and CDR2 FQGNSA. The V and J ends lost 3 bases and 0 bases, in that order; junction bases with no gene match: 5.

V usage is TRBV4-3 and J usage is TRBJ2-7, with 7 bases that match TRBD1. The CDR3 consists of 17 residues. The germline V gene has CDR1 LGHNA and CDR2 YSLEER. V trimming: 0 bases; J trimming: 2 bases; junction bases outside the gene matches: 10. This chain's CDR3 is CASSQEAVSGQTYEQYF. The CDR3 DNA sequence: TGCGCCAGCAGCCAAGAAGCGGTATCGGGACAGACCTACGAGCAGTACTTC.

The chain couples TRBV2 to TRBJ2-6; 8 bases are a match to TRBD1. J was trimmed by 2 bases and V by 5 bases; bases with no gene match: 26. The CDR3 runs to 23 residues. Germline V lookup: CDR1 SNHLY, CDR2 FYNNEI. CDR3 nucleotides: TGTGCCAGCAGTCCCCCGGGCCATCGACAGGGGATAGGTCAGCCCCCTGGGGCCAACGTCCTGACTTTC. Translation gives CASSPPGHRQGIGQPPGANVLTF.

This clonotype was seen just once. V gene TRBV5-8 combines with J gene TRBJ2-7; 9 bases are a match to TRBD1. V was clipped by 6 bases and J by 3 bases; unmatched bases: 7. CDR1 SGHTS and CDR2 YDEGEE come from the germline V gene. This CDR3 has 14 residues. The CDR3 sequence is CASTLRDRDYEQYF. In DNA form, the CDR3 reads TGTGCCAGCACCCTGCGGGACAGGGACTACGAGCAGTACTTC.

The genes are TRBV3-1 and TRBJ1-2; D ambiguous. The CDR3 consists of 16 residues. The ends were cut back, 0 bases at V and 6 bases at J, with 17 bases in the middle. Germline lookup yields CDR1 LGHDT and CDR2 YNNKEL (reference sequence). Here the CDR3 reads CASSQDVARYGDGYTF. CDR3 DNA: TGTGCCAGCAGCCAAGATGTGGCTCGGTACGGGGATGGCTACACCTTC.

The CDR3 bases are TGTGCCAGCAAGTCAGGGACAGAATCTAACTATGGCTACACCTTC. Translation: CASKSGTESNYGYTF. J is TRBJ1-2 and V is TRBV27; 7 nucleotides agree with TRBD1. Losses at the gene ends were 7 bases for V and 0 bases for J; bases not matched to a gene: 8. Germline assignment: CDR1 MNHEY and CDR2 SMNVEV (reference sequence). The CDR3 sequence is 15 residues long.

This clonotype was seen a handful of times. The rearrangement joins TRBV6-2 or TRBV6-3 to TRBJ2-7; TRBD1 matches 10 bases. CDR1 is MNHEY and CDR2 is SVGEGT in the germline V gene. The CDR3 is 14 residues long. V lost 5 bases and J lost 4; bases outside the gene matches: 5. The CDR3 protein is CASSRRDRGYEQYF. The CDR3 DNA reads TGTGCCAGCAGTCGAAGGGACAGGGGATACGAGCAGTACTTC.

This clonotype was detected many times. The chain employs TRBV3-1 and TRBJ2-7; TRBD1 matches 8 bases. The CDR3 spans 14 residues. V lost 1 base and J lost 5; bases outside the gene matches: 4. Germline lookup yields CDR1 LGHDT and CDR2 YNNKEL (reference sequence). The CDR3: CASSQGQGADEQYF. The CDR3 nucleotides read TGTGCCAGCAGCCAAGGGCAGGGGGCAGACGAGCAGTACTTC.

V and J are TRBV5-5 and TRBJ2-7, with no clear D. V dropped 3 bases and J dropped 7 bases, with 20 bases sitting between them. Germline CDR1 is SGHKS and CDR2 is YYEKEE (reference sequence). The CDR3 spans 15 residues. For the CDR3, the DNA is TGTGCCAGCAGCTCCCTCGAGAACTCCCTCCGGGAGCAGTACTTC. Protein sequence: CASSSLENSLREQYF.

The chain is built from TRBV28 and TRBJ2-1; D unclear. The CDR3 extends over 12 amino acids. The germline V gene encodes CDR1 MDHEN and CDR2 SYDVKM. V was clipped by 10 bases and J by 0 bases, with 7 bases between them. The CDR3 reads CATTDSYNEQFF. In nucleotides, the CDR3 is TGTGCCACCACCGACTCCTACAATGAGCAGTTCTTC.

The chain carries TRBV29-1 and TRBJ1-2, with D unclear. This CDR3 region has 13 residues. Per the germline V gene, CDR1 is SQVTM and CDR2 is ANQGSEA. Trimming removed 3 bases at V and 4 bases at J, with 12 bases between. CDR3 bases: TGCAGCGTTGAGGTACACAAGAGCTATGGCTACACCTTC. Its protein product is CSVEVHKSYGYTF.

V is TRBV5-1 and J is TRBJ1-4, with D hard to call. This CDR3 is built from 13 residues. The V end lost 4 bases, the J end lost 5 bases, and 9 bases lay between the germline ends. Germline CDR1 reads SGHRS; CDR2 reads YFSETQ. The CDR3 bases are TGCGCCAGCAGCCCTACAGAAAATGAAAAACTGTTTTTT. Amino acids: CASSPTENEKLFF.

The chain links TRBV7-2 to TRBJ2-6; D is possibly TRBD1 (6 bases). Trimming removed 5 bases at V and 0 bases at J, with 14 bases between. The CDR3 loop spans 17 amino acids. Germline V gives CDR1 SGHTA, CDR2 FQGNSA. This CDR3 reads CASSIGQPASGANVLTF. The CDR3 bases are TGTGCCAGCAGCATAGGACAGCCCGCCTCTGGGGCCAACGTCCTGACTTTC. The full variable domain, rest sourced from reference TRBV7-2 and TRBJ2-6, is GAGVSQSPSNKVTEKGKDVELRCDPISGHTALYWYRQSLGQGLEFLIYFQGNSAPDKSGLPSDRFSAERTGGSVSTLTIQRTQQEDSAVYLCASSIGQPASGANVLTFGAGSRLTVL.

This sequence joins TRBV20-1 and TRBJ2-5, with TRBD2 identical over 7 bases. Trimming removed 3 bases from V and 5 bases from J; junction bases left unmatched: 6. The CDR3 is 13 amino acids. Germline loops: CDR1 DFQATT, CDR2 SNEGSKA (reference sequence). CDR3 coding DNA: TGCAGTGCTAGCAGGCGGGAGTGGGAGACCCAGTACTTC. It codes for CSASRREWETQYF.

The rearrangement joins TRBV6-5 to TRBJ2-4; no definite D call. CDR1 is MNHEY and CDR2 is SVGAGI in the germline V gene. CDR3 length: 14 amino acids. V was clipped by 1 base and J by 8 bases, with 12 bases between them. DNA of the CDR3: TGTGCCAGCAGTTACTTAGGTCCAACGGACATTCAGTACTTC. Amino acids: CASSYLGPTDIQYF.

The chain joins TRBV28 to TRBJ1-2, with TRBD1 matching 7 bases. Losses at the gene ends were 6 bases for V and 7 bases for J; bases not matched to a gene: 8. Germline loops: CDR1 MDHEN, CDR2 SYDVKM. This CDR3 comprises 13 residues. The DNA of the CDR3 is TGTGCCAGCAGCCTGACAGGGTCGAGTGGCTACACCTTC. As protein: CASSLTGSSGYTF.

As regards this clonotype: This clone may be a read error of a much larger clone one base away. The rearrangement joins TRBV6-1 to TRBJ2-4, with a weak D call TRBD2 (5 bases). TRBJ2-7 explains the end of the DNA better; the J call may be wrong. The CDR3 is made up of 12 amino acids. Germline-derived CDR1 and CDR2 are MNHNS and SASEGT. CDR3 sequence: CASEGGAYEQYF. For the CDR3, the DNA is TGTGCCTCCGAAGGAGGAGCCTACGAGCAGTACTTC.

This CDR3 reads CASSPDFNYGYTF. In nucleotides, the CDR3 is TGTGCCAGCAGCCCCGATTTCAACTATGGCTACACCTTC. This rearrangement joins TRBV7-9 to TRBJ1-2; D is undetermined. CDR3 length equals 13 residues. The V end was cut by 5 bases, the J end by 2 bases, with 9 bases between. Germline V CDR1 and CDR2: SEHNR, FQNEAQ (reference sequence).

The chain couples TRBV28 to TRBJ1-2; TRBD1 matches at 9 bases. Per germline, CDR1 MDHEN and CDR2 SYDVKM. The CDR3 spans 15 residues. Losses at the gene ends were 3 bases for V and 4 bases for J; bases not matched to a gene: 6. The CDR3 DNA is TGTGCCAGCAGTTTGAGACAGGGGGGTGTCTATGGCTACACCTTC. Encoded protein: CASSLRQGGVYGYTF.

In its sample, this clonotype was seen a few times. This sequence joins TRBV20-1 and TRBJ2-4, with no clear D. Trimming removed 3 bases from V and 5 bases from J, with 8 bases in between. This CDR3 has 12 residues. Germline V gene sequence: CDR1 DFQATT, CDR2 SNEGSKA (reference sequence). The CDR3 is CSARRSENIQYF. The DNA of the CDR3 is TGCAGTGCTAGGAGGTCGGAAAACATTCAGTACTTC.

The rearrangement uses TRBV7-9 and TRBJ1-1, with D possibly matching TRBD1 (5 bases). V was shortened by 4 bases and J by 5 bases, with 14 bases between the two germline ends. Germline lookup yields CDR1 SEHNR and CDR2 FQNEAQ (reference sequence). The CDR3 totals 14 residues. In DNA, the CDR3 is TGTGCCAGCAGCTGGTGGGGAGAGGGGACTGAAGCTTTCTTT. This gives the protein CASSWWGEGTEAFF.

This clonotype showed up just a few times. This chain links TRBV9 with TRBJ2-6; D is unclear. V was shortened by 0 bases and J by 2 bases, with 9 bases between the two germline ends. The CDR3 has 16 amino acids. In germline, CDR1 is SGDLS, CDR2 YYNGEE. The CDR3 coding sequence is TGTGCCAGCAGCGTAGGTACGAACACTGGGGCCAACGTCCTGACTTTC. This codes for CASSVGTNTGANVLTF.

This clonotype was detected once. The chain uses TRBV21-1 and TRBJ1-4; TRBD1 is taken as the D call from the table, unchecked against the DNA. TRBV21-1 is a pseudogene. The CDR3 has 13 amino acids. DNA of the CDR3: TGTGCCAGTGCCCCGGGGCCAAATGAAAAACTGTTTTTT. Protein: CASAPGPNEKLFF.